The next 14 T cell receptor beta chains were all read from a single sample in a study of beta chain features in type 1 diabetes (dated by TCRdb to 2017 to 2018). The method was the immunoSEQ multiplex PCR assay. The entire amount of isolated RNA was reverse transcribed using the High Capacity cDNA Reverse Transcription Kit, so the sequenced TCRB transcripts were expressed ones. The source is immuneACCESS, and TCRdb retained only in-frame sequences with V and J called. Part of the clones is not carried over; for the studies checked, unresolved V genes explain less than half of this, and the remainder is unexplained. The sample includes 120,000 to 150,000 clones, with around 9.3% observed a single time. Of the sample, 1.3% is held by the ten largest clones. Input material: naive CD4+ T cells from blood. In the paper's terms, the cell subset or site label means: true naive CD4+ T cells. The receptors stem from a man aged 18 to 30 in good health.

This clone has a count of ten or more. The V call is TRBV30, the J call TRBJ1-4, with TRBD1 matching 7 bases. The V and J ends lost 3 bases and 6 bases, in that order; junction bases with no gene match: 4. Per germline, CDR1 GTSNPN and CDR2 SVGIG (reference sequence). The CDR3 extends over 13 amino acids. The DNA of the CDR3 is TGTGCCTGGAGCCAAGACAGGGATGAAAAACTGTTTTTT. This translates into CAWSQDRDEKLFF.

V gene TRBV2 combines with J gene TRBJ1-2; TRBD1 matches at 10 bases. Germline trimming cut 5 bases from V and 2 bases from J; bases unmatched to any gene: 5. CDR3 length: 15 amino acids. Germline V CDR1 and CDR2: SNHLY, FYNNEI. DNA for the CDR3: TGTGCCAGCAGTCTTCGACAGGGGGCGAACTATGGCTACACCTTC. It translates to CASSLRQGANYGYTF.

The gene calls are TRBV4-2 and TRBJ2-2, with TRBD1 as a possible D gene (5 bases). CDR3 size: 17 residues. The V and J ends lost 0 bases and 1 base respectively, with 12 bases between them. Germline V gene data show CDR1 as LGHNA and CDR2 as YNFKEQ. The CDR3 region is CASSQEVDSLNTGELFF. The CDR3 DNA sequence: TGTGCCAGCAGCCAAGAGGTCGACAGCCTGAACACCGGGGAGCTGTTTTTT.

The chain uses TRBV11-2 and TRBJ1-1; 11 nucleotides line up with TRBD1. The ends lost 5 bases at V and 7 bases at J; junction bases unmatched: 9. This CDR3 region has 15 residues. Germline V gene sequence: CDR1 SGHAT, CDR2 FQNNGV. The CDR3 reads CASSPRDRGLGEAFF. Here the CDR3 DNA reads TGTGCCAGCAGCCCCCGGGACAGGGGGTTGGGTGAAGCTTTCTTT.

The table lists this clone with a few counts. The rearrangement joins TRBV10-1 to TRBJ2-2; D unresolved. The CDR3 contains 13 residues. Germline lookup yields CDR1 WNHNN and CDR2 SYGVQD (reference sequence). V was shortened by 4 bases and J by 8 bases, with 11 bases between the two germline ends. The CDR3 coding sequence is TGCGCCAGCAGTGGCCAGGCTACGGGGGAGCTGTTTTTT. It codes for CASSGQATGELFF.

This sequence joins TRBV5-8 and TRBJ1-5, with unresolved D. The V end was cut by 2 bases, the J end by 5 bases, with 8 bases between. Germline-derived CDR1 and CDR2 are SGHTS and YDEGEE. This CDR3 contains 13 residues. The CDR3 DNA sequence: TGTGCCAGCAGCTTCCAGGAATATCAGCCCCAGCATTTT. Protein sequence: CASSFQEYQPQHF.

V is TRBV6-5 and J is TRBJ1-2; D not certain. The CDR3 runs 16 residues. V lost 4 bases and J lost 0, with 15 bases in between. Germline CDR1 MNHEY, CDR2 SVGAGI. This CDR3 is CASSSPLSEANYGYTF. CDR3 sequence (DNA): TGTGCCAGCAGTTCCCCCCTCAGTGAAGCTAACTATGGCTACACCTTC.

This clone was seen more than once but under ten times. This rearrangement joins TRBV6-6 to TRBJ2-3; 7 bases are a match to TRBD1. Germline values: CDR1 MNHNY, CDR2 SVGAGI (reference sequence). The CDR3 has 13 amino acids. J lost 1 base, V lost 10 bases, and 5 bases had no gene match. CDR3 nucleotide sequence: TGTGCCACGTACAGGGGCGGCACAGATACGCAGTATTTT. This sequence encodes CATYRGGTDTQYF.

This clone showed up just a few times. The chain links TRBV7-9 to TRBJ1-5; tentative D call: TRBD1 (6 bases). Germline CDR1 is SEHNR and CDR2 is FQNEAQ (reference sequence). The CDR3 sequence is 15 residues long. V was cut by 1 base and J by 5 bases, with 12 bases left in between. CDR3 in amino acids: CASSLGQGLDQPQHF. CDR3 DNA: TGTGCCAGCAGCTTAGGGCAGGGGCTGGATCAGCCCCAGCATTTT.

The V gene is TRBV6-5, the J gene TRBJ2-7; TRBD2 matches 12 bases. V was clipped by 6 bases and J by 2 bases; unmatched bases: 5. The CDR3 length is 15 residues. Germline assignment: CDR1 MNHEY and CDR2 SVGAGI. The CDR3 DNA reads as TGTGCCAGCAGGTCGACTAGCGGGGGTGCCTACGAGCAGTACTTC. It codes for CASRSTSGGAYEQYF.

This clone was seen ten or more times. The gene calls are TRBV30 and TRBJ1-5; the D is unclear. The V end was cut by 5 bases, the J end by 7 bases, with 12 bases between. This CDR3 contains 12 residues. Germline V gene sequence: CDR1 GTSNPN, CDR2 SVGIG (reference sequence). The CDR3 here is CAWGFGGQPQHF. The CDR3 bases are TGTGCCTGGGGGTTCGGAGGGCAGCCCCAGCATTTT.

For the CDR3, the DNA is TGTGCCACCGCGGGGGGTCCTAACTATTACAATGAGCAGTTCTTC. Translated: CATAGGPNYYNEQFF. V usage is TRBV2 and J usage is TRBJ2-1; TRBD2 agrees at 8 bases. V dropped 10 bases and J dropped 4; count of bases not matched to a gene: 12. The CDR3 runs 15 residues. Germline CDR1 SNHLY, CDR2 FYNNEI.

This clone was detected only a few times. V is TRBV30 and J is TRBJ2-6, with a weak D call TRBD1 (5 bases). CDR1 is GTSNPN, CDR2 SVGIG, per germline (reference sequence). The CDR3 totals 14 residues. Trimming stripped 8 bases from V and 3 bases from J, with 14 bases between. The CDR3 sequence: CAGDTGGGANVLTF. The CDR3 region has the DNA TGTGCCGGAGATACAGGTGGTGGGGCCAACGTCCTGACTTTC.

This clone was counted a few times. The chain is built from TRBV13 and TRBJ1-2, with TRBD1 matching 8 bases. V lost 5 bases and J lost 13; bases outside the gene matches: 6. The CDR3 is made up of 11 amino acids. CDR1 PRHDT and CDR2 FYEKMQ come from the germline V gene (reference sequence). This CDR3 reads CASSERTGSTF. CDR3 coding DNA: TGTGCCAGCAGCGAGCGGACAGGGAGCACCTTC.